This is a list of T cell receptor beta chains from one sample in a study of T cells in Graves' hyperthyroidism and ophthalmopathy. From the multiplex PCR reads, TCRdb called clonotypes with MiXCR, one entry per CDR3 protein. Of roughly 600,000 distinct CDR3 sequences listed, about 14% were seen once; the top ten hold approximately 13%. The sample was blood. All receptors derive from a woman aged 50 to 65 with Graves' ophthalmopathy. Each CDR3 is given with its conserved first and last residue. The D gene is left open where the match is weak. Not every row has a clone size; where given, it reads once, few, many or a size class.

j_call	clone_size	v_call	d_call	cdr3_aa	cdr3_nt
TRBJ2-7	many	TRBV7-9	-	CASSLRPDEQYF	TGTGCCAGCAGCTTACGTCCCGACGAGCAGTACTTC
TRBJ2-6	-	TRBV27	-	CASSPDGALVSGANVLTF	TGTGCCAGCAGCCCCGACGGTGCACTAGTCTCTGGGGCCAACGTCCTGACTTTC
TRBJ2-1	many	TRBV24-1	TRBD1	CATSDRTGGSYNEQFF	TGTGCCACCAGTGATCGGACAGGGGGCTCCTACAATGAGCAGTTCTTC
TRBJ2-7	few	TRBV27	TRBD2	CASRELAEYEQYF	TGTGCCAGCAGAGAACTAGCGGAATACGAGCAGTACTTC
TRBJ2-7	many	TRBV24-1	TRBD2	CATSDASGKSDEQYF	TGTGCCACCAGTGATGCTAGCGGGAAGTCGGACGAGCAGTACTTC
TRBJ2-7	few	TRBV20-1	-	CSARTLSGQYF	TGCAGTGCTAGGACCCTTAGCGGACAGTACTTC
TRBJ1-5	-	TRBV20-1	TRBD1	CSARGTSGTGFFQPRHF	TGCAGTGCTAGAGGCACCTCCGGGACAGGTTTTTTTCAGCCCCGGCATTTT
TRBJ1-1	many	TRBV2	TRBD1	CATTGVSRTEAFF	TGTGCCACCACAGGGGTTTCAAGGACTGAAGCTTTCTTT
TRBJ2-1	-	TRBV4-1	TRBD2	CASSQSLAGGYNEQFF	TGCGCCAGCAGCCAATCCCTAGCGGGAGGCTACAATGAGCAGTTCTTC
TRBJ2-3	-	TRBV4-3	-	CASSLRRRGTDTQYF	TGCGCCAGCAGCTTACGCAGGAGGGGGACAGATACGCAGTATTTT
TRBJ1-2	many	TRBV20-1	TRBD1	CSASRTGVDYGYTF	TGCAGTGCTAGTAGGACAGGGGTGGACTATGGCTACACCTTC
TRBJ2-3	few	TRBV20-1	TRBD2	CSARLAGVLYSTDTQYF	TGCAGTGCCCGGCTAGCGGGAGTCCTGTATAGCACAGATACGCAGTATTTT
TRBJ2-5	few	TRBV27	-	CASRGGLAVKTQYF	TGTGCCAGCAGGGGGGGGCTAGCGGTAAAGACCCAGTACTTC
TRBJ2-1	few	TRBV4-1	TRBD2	CASSQVGASGNNEQFF	TGCGCCAGCAGCCAAGTCGGGGCTAGCGGGAACAATGAGCAGTTCTTC
TRBJ2-3	few	TRBV9	-	CASRGMGGHTDTQYF	TGTGCCAGCAGAGGGATGGGGGGCCACACAGATACGCAGTATTTT
TRBJ2-3	few	TRBV6-2/TRBV6-3	TRBD2	CASSYRAGEGDTQYF	TGTGCCAGCAGTTACAGGGCGGGAGAGGGAGATACGCAGTATTTT
TRBJ1-4	-	TRBV20-1	TRBD1	CSARGLGQGATNEKLFF	TGCAGTGCAAGAGGGCTGGGACAGGGGGCGACTAATGAAAAACTGTTTTTT
TRBJ1-2	many	TRBV12-3/TRBV12-4	-	CASRRGANYGYTF	TGTGCCAGCAGAAGAGGGGCTAACTATGGCTACACCTTC
TRBJ2-3	-	TRBV24-1	TRBD2	CATSDPQTSGSDTQYF	TGTGCCACCAGTGATCCTCAGACTAGCGGGAGCGATACGCAGTATTTT
TRBJ2-1	many	TRBV12-3/TRBV12-4	TRBD1	CASSPRGTGRDEQFF	TGTGCCAGCAGTCCACGCGGGACAGGGCGCGATGAGCAGTTCTTC
TRBJ2-2	-	TRBV19	TRBD1	CASSTPGQATTGELFF	TGTGCCAGTAGCACTCCGGGACAGGCCACAACCGGGGAGCTGTTTTTT
TRBJ1-5	once	TRBV20-1	TRBD1	CCAIDRDSNQPQHF	TGCTGTGCTATAGACAGGGATAGCAATCAGCCCCAGCATTTT
TRBJ1-6	few	TRBV28	-	CASTFLSGGGSPLHF	TGTGCCAGCACCTTCCTATCCGGGGGCGGATCACCCCTCCACTTT
TRBJ2-1	many	TRBV30	-	CAWSALQGNEQFF	TGTGCCTGGAGTGCCCTACAGGGCAATGAGCAGTTCTTC
TRBJ2-5	-	TRBV9	-	CASSVDQGRETQYF	TGTGCCAGCAGCGTAGATCAGGGTAGAGAGACCCAGTACTTC
TRBJ2-2	-	TRBV24-1	TRBD2	CATSDRPTSGILAGELFF	TGTGCCACCAGTGATAGACCGACTAGCGGGATATTAGCCGGGGAGCTGTTTTTT
TRBJ1-6	-	TRBV7-9	-	CASRLPDNSSPLHF	TGTGCCAGCAGGTTACCAGATAATAGTTCACCCCTCCACTTT
TRBJ2-7	many	TRBV11-3	TRBD1	CASSLDYRDRRDHEQYF	TGTGCCAGCAGCTTAGATTACCGGGACAGGAGAGACCACGAGCAGTACTTC
TRBJ2-1	-	TRBV13	-	CASSLLLSGDNEQFF	TGTGCCAGCAGCCTCCTCTTATCCGGGGACAATGAGCAGTTCTTC
TRBJ2-2	-	TRBV29-1	-	CSVAGANTGELFF	TGCAGCGTTGCTGGGGCGAACACCGGGGAGCTGTTTTTT
TRBJ2-1	-	TRBV24-1	TRBD2	CATSDLRIRTSGSVDEQFF	TGTGCCACCAGTGACCTTCGAATTAGGACTAGCGGGAGTGTGGATGAGCAGTTCTTC
TRBJ2-7	many	TRBV28	-	CASSLAKSYEQYF	TGTGCCAGCAGTTTGGCTAAATCCTACGAGCAGTACTTC
TRBJ2-5	many	TRBV14	-	CASSQVWQEETQYF	TGTGCCAGCAGCCAAGTCTGGCAAGAAGAGACCCAGTACTTC
TRBJ2-3	many	TRBV11-2	-	CASSLIQNTDTQYF	TGTGCCAGCAGCTTAATCCAGAACACAGATACGCAGTATTTT
TRBJ2-1	-	TRBV29-1	-	CSVDQALAASYNEQFF	TGCAGCGTTGACCAGGCGTTGGCGGCAAGCTACAATGAGCAGTTCTTC
TRBJ2-7	few	TRBV7-9	TRBD2	CASSPGRASGSSEQYF	TGTGCCAGCAGCCCGGGGCGGGCTAGCGGGAGTAGCGAGCAGTACTTC
TRBJ2-2	-	TRBV7-9	-	CASSTPGSLTGELFF	TGTGCCAGCAGCACCCCTGGCAGCTTAACCGGGGAGCTGTTTTTT
TRBJ1-2	many	TRBV12-3/TRBV12-4	-	CASSTNPGTLYGYTF	TGTGCCAGCAGCACGAACCCCGGGACTCTCTATGGCTACACCTTC
TRBJ2-1	many	TRBV18	-	CASSPSTNEQFF	TGTGCCAGCTCACCCAGTACGAATGAGCAGTTCTTC
TRBJ2-7	many	TRBV6-2/TRBV6-3	TRBD1	CATGPRGPSEQYF	TGTGCCACCGGACCCAGGGGGCCCTCCGAGCAGTACTTC
TRBJ2-1	many	TRBV20-1	TRBD2	CSATGLAEYNEQFF	TGCAGTGCTACGGGACTAGCGGAGTACAATGAGCAGTTCTTC
TRBJ2-1	many	TRBV28	-	CASSRDLASVNQFF	TGTGCCAGCAGCCGGGACTTAGCTTCGGTGAACCAGTTCTTC
TRBJ2-4	-	TRBV5-1	-	CASSLARGRENIQYF	TGCGCCAGCAGCTTGGCCCGGGGACGGGAAAACATTCAGTACTTC
TRBJ2-5	many	TRBV9	-	CASSVGPGDQETQYF	TGTGCCAGCAGCGTAGGTCCCGGAGACCAAGAGACCCAGTACTTC
TRBJ2-7	-	TRBV12-3/TRBV12-4	TRBD1	CASSFSWTGLSYEQYF	TGTGCCAGCAGTTTCTCCTGGACAGGGCTCTCCTACGAGCAGTACTTC
TRBJ2-1	-	TRBV24-1	TRBD2	CATSDGQRGAEQFF	TGTGCCACCAGTGATGGACAGCGGGGGGCTGAGCAGTTCTTC
TRBJ2-4	many	TRBV6-2/TRBV6-3	TRBD2	CASSNRFRTSGSVAKNIQYF	TGTGCCAGCAGCAACAGATTCCGGACTAGCGGGAGTGTGGCCAAAAACATTCAGTACTTC
TRBJ2-5	many	TRBV20-1	-	CSASGTQNKETQYF	TGCAGTGCTAGTGGTACCCAGAATAAAGAGACCCAGTACTTC